Shown below are 19 T cell receptor beta chains from a single sample sequenced in a study of blood T cell repertoires in COVID-19. The protocol was immunoSEQ multiplex PCR, while the TCRdb copy is restricted to in-frame clones and leaves out a portion. The profile shows about 110,000 clones, 88% of them singletons. Sequenced material: peripheral blood. The origin of the receptors is a human donor in a cohort sampled during active COVID-19.

V and J are TRBV6-5 and TRBJ1-2; TRBD1 is a possible D gene (6 bases). Germline V CDR1 and CDR2: MNHEY, SVGAGI. V lost 7 bases and J lost 5, with 17 bases in between. The CDR3 sequence is 14 residues long. The CDR3 nucleotides are TGTGCCAGCACACAGGGCCCCGGACAATATGGCTACACCTTC. Translation: CASTQGPGQYGYTF.

The chain carries TRBV7-3 and TRBJ1-1, with 7 bases identical to TRBD1. The CDR3 length is 13 residues. The trim removed 5 bases at V and 11 bases at J, leaving 11 bases unmatched. CDR1 and CDR2 (germline): SGHTA, FQGTGA. CDR3 protein: CASSTRQGASAFF. The CDR3, as DNA: TGTGCCAGCAGCACCCGACAGGGTGCAAGTGCTTTCTTT.

The V call is TRBV15, the J call TRBJ2-4; D gene ambiguous. Trimming cost V 8 bases and J 6 bases, with 11 bases left between them. CDR1 LNHNV and CDR2 YYDKDF come from the germline V gene (reference sequence). The CDR3 is 12 amino acids. The CDR3 bases are TGTGCCACCGGCTCGTCGGGAAACATTCAGTACTTC. This sequence encodes CATGSSGNIQYF.

The chain recombines TRBV23-1 with TRBJ2-1; 9 nucleotides match TRBD1. TRBV23-1 is an ORF; its function is uncertain. J gave up 8 bases and V 2 bases, and 13 bases lay outside the gene matches. The CDR3 consists of 17 residues. The CDR3 DNA is TGCGCCAGCAGTCAAGGGGTAGTTGACAGGGGGATGGATGAGCAGTTCTTC. Translated: CASSQGVVDRGMDEQFF.

The V call is TRBV2, the J call TRBJ2-7, with TRBD2 as a possible D gene (5 bases). This CDR3 spans 12 amino acids. V lost 4 bases, J lost 1 base, and 5 bases lay in between. Germline-derived CDR1 and CDR2 are SNHLY and FYNNEI. The CDR3 region is CASSGTSYEQYF. The CDR3 bases are TGTGCCAGCAGTGGGACTTCCTACGAGCAGTACTTC.

The chain has TRBV28 and TRBJ2-5, with TRBD2 matching 13 bases. The junction had 15 bases not matched to a gene; V was cut back by 6 bases and J by 5 bases. The germline CDR1 and CDR2 sequences are MDHEN and SYDVKM. The CDR3 covers 18 residues. This CDR3 reads CASRGLGTSGAHPETQYF. CDR3 nucleotides: TGTGCCAGCAGGGGCCTTGGGACTAGCGGGGCCCACCCGGAGACCCAGTACTTC. The variable domain in full, completed from reference TRBV28 and TRBJ2-5, reads DVKVTQSSRYLVKRTGEKVFLECVQDMDHENMFWYRQDPGLGLRLIYFSYDVKMKEKGDIPEGYSVSREKKERFSLILESASTNQTSMYLCASRGLGTSGAHPETQYFGPGTRLLVL.

The chain links TRBV6-6 to TRBJ2-1; perhaps TRBD2 as D (6 bases). Between the trimmed V and J ends, which lost 5 bases and 5 bases, there was a span of 16 bases. Germline-derived CDR1 and CDR2 are MNHNY and SVGAGI (reference sequence). This CDR3 comprises 15 residues. The CDR3 protein is CASSQPSGGNNEQFF. In DNA, the CDR3 is TGTGCCAGCAGTCAACCGAGTGGGGGGAACAATGAGCAGTTCTTC.

The chain uses TRBV7-9 and TRBJ1-3, with D possibly matching TRBD1 (6 bases). Germline assignment: CDR1 SEHNR and CDR2 FQNEAQ (reference sequence). The CDR3 has 15 residues. Trimming took 5 bases from V and 0 from J, leaving 11 bases between them. The CDR3 loop reads CASSARTVSGNTIYF. The CDR3, as DNA: TGTGCCAGCAGCGCCCGGACAGTCTCTGGAAACACCATATATTTT.

This clone was seen only a few times. This sequence joins TRBV9 and TRBJ1-3; the D is unclear. CDR1 and CDR2 (germline): SGDLS, YYNGEE. Between the trimmed V and J ends, which lost 4 bases and 0 bases, there was a span of 11 bases. The CDR3 extends over 15 amino acids. The CDR3 reads CASSTLPNSGNTIYF. CDR3 coding DNA: TGTGCCAGCAGCACCCTTCCTAACTCTGGAAACACCATATATTTT.

The genes are TRBV28 and TRBJ1-4; 7 positions match TRBD1. J was trimmed by 13 bases and V by 4 bases; bases with no gene match: 18. The germline CDR1 and CDR2 sequences are MDHEN and SYDVKM. CDR3 length equals 16 residues. Written as DNA, the CDR3 is TGTGCCAGCAGTTCATCCGGGACAGCCAGGAATGTGAGACTGTTTTTT. Protein sequence: CASSSSGTARNVRLFF.

The chain recombines TRBV19 with TRBJ2-5; tentatively, D is TRBD1 (6 bases). The CDR3 consists of 17 residues. CDR1 LNHDA and CDR2 SQIVND come from the germline V gene (reference sequence). Deletions cut 6 bases from V and 4 bases from J, with 24 bases between. The CDR3 DNA sequence: TGTGCCAGTAGCCCCAATCGAGGGGACACGGTCCGAGAGACCCAGTACTTC. This gives the protein CASSPNRGDTVRETQYF.

J is TRBJ1-1 and V is TRBV9; unclear D gene. CDR1 is SGDLS and CDR2 is YYNGEE in the germline V gene. The CDR3 contains 13 residues. Trimming shortened V by 0 bases and J by 5 bases, and 8 bases separated the two germline ends. CDR3 DNA sequence: TGTGCCAGCAGCGTAGGAGTCGGTACTGAAGCTTTCTTT. The encoded protein is CASSVGVGTEAFF.

CDR3 amino acids: CASSQTTGGNQPQHF. The CDR3, as DNA: TGCGCCAGCAGCCAAACGACAGGGGGCAATCAGCCCCAGCATTTT. This chain joins TRBV4-1 and TRBJ1-5; 8 bases map to TRBD1. The CDR3 sequence is 15 residues long. Germline trimming cut 2 bases from V and 2 bases from J; bases unmatched to any gene: 2. Germline values: CDR1 MGHRA, CDR2 YSYEKL.

The chain combines TRBV9 with TRBJ2-1; 9 bases align to TRBD2. This CDR3 is built from 15 residues. CDR1 SGDLS and CDR2 YYNGEE come from the germline V gene. The V and J ends lost 4 bases and 7 bases, in that order; junction bases with no gene match: 9. The CDR3 loop reads CASSPSSGVLNEQFF. In nucleotides, the CDR3 is TGTGCCAGCAGCCCATCTAGCGGGGTTTTGAATGAGCAGTTCTTC.

J is TRBJ2-7 and V is TRBV27, with 8 nucleotides matching TRBD1. The CDR3 is 15 amino acids. Germline CDR1 MNHEY, CDR2 SMNVEV (reference sequence). The trim removed 5 bases at V and 4 bases at J, leaving 10 bases unmatched. The CDR3 is CASSPWTGLIYEQYF. For the CDR3, the DNA is TGTGCCAGCAGTCCGTGGACAGGGTTGATTTACGAGCAGTACTTC.

The CDR3 bases are TGTGCCAGCAGTTACTTTCAGACAGCTAACTATGGCTACACCTTC. Translating it yields CASSYFQTANYGYTF. V is TRBV6-6 and J is TRBJ1-2; possible D gene TRBD1, 5 bases. The CDR3 has 15 residues. V was pared by 1 base and J by 0 bases, with 9 bases between. Germline V gives CDR1 MNHNY, CDR2 SVGAGI (reference sequence).

V gene TRBV11-2 combines with J gene TRBJ2-3; the match to TRBD2 covers 12 bases. V gave up 5 bases and J gave up 2 bases; unmatched junction bases: 5. The germline gives CDR1 SGHAT, CDR2 FQNNGV. The length of the CDR3 is 16 residues. This chain's CDR3 is CASSAGLAGHTDTQYF. CDR3 coding DNA: TGTGCCAGCAGCGCGGGACTAGCGGGCCACACAGATACGCAGTATTTT. Full variable domain (remainder filled in from reference TRBV11-2 and TRBJ2-3): EAGVAQSPRYKIIEKRQSVAFWCNPISGHATLYWYQQILGQGPKLLIQFQNNGVVDDSQLPKDRFSAERLKGVDSTLKIQPAKLEDSAVYLCASSAGLAGHTDTQYFGPGTRLTVL.

This sequence joins TRBV19 and TRBJ2-7, with D hard to call. V lost 2 bases to trimming and J lost 2 bases, with 7 bases between them. The germline V gene has CDR1 LNHDA and CDR2 SQIVND (reference sequence). CDR3 length equals 13 residues. The CDR3 DNA reads TGTGCCAGTAGTATACGCGGCACCTACGAGCAGTACTTC. Protein sequence: CASSIRGTYEQYF. Full variable domain (outside the CDR3, taken from reference TRBV19 and TRBJ2-7): DGGITQSPKYLFRKEGQNVTLSCEQNLNHDAMYWYRQDPGQGLRLIYYSQIVNDFQKGDIAEGYSVSREKKESFPLTVTSAQKNPTAFYLCASSIRGTYEQYFGPGTRLTVT.

The sample holds one count of this clone. This chain uses TRBV5-6 with TRBJ1-1; D ambiguous. CDR1 is SGHDT, CDR2 YYEEEE, per germline. The V and J ends lost 3 bases and 8 bases respectively, with 23 bases between them. This CDR3 contains 16 residues. CDR3 amino acids: CASSWPLVVPGEEAFF. CDR3 coding DNA: TGTGCCAGCAGCTGGCCTTTGGTGGTGCCCGGGGAAGAAGCTTTCTTT.